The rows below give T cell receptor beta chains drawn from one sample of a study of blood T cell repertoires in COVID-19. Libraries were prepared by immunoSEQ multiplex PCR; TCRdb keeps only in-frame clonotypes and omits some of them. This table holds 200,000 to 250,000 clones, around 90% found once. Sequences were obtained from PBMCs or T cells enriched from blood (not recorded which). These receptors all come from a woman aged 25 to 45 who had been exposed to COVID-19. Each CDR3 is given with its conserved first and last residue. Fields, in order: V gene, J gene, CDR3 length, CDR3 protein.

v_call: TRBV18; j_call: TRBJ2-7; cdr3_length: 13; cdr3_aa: CASSPHAGHEQYF
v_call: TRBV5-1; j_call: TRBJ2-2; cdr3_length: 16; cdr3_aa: CASSLSSRGGTGELFF
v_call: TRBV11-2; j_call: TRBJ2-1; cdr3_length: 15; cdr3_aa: CASSLDSGSHNEQFF
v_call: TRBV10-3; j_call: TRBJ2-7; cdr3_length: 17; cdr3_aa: CAISESSHRRRFYEQYF
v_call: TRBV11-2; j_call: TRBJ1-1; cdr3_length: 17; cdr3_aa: CASSLPRTEWGNTEAFF
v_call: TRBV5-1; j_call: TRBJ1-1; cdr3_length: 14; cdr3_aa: CASSLTGLDTEAFF
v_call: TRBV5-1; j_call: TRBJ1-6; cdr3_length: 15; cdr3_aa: CASSPNTVPNSPLHF
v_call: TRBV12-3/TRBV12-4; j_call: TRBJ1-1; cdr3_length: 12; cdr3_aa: CASSFGDREAFF
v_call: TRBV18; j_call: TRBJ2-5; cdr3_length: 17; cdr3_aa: CASSPGQRVMLQETQYF
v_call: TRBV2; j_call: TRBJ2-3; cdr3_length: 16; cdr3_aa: CASSHRPGASTDTQYF
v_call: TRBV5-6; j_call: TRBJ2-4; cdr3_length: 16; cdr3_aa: CASSIAGGLTKNIQYF
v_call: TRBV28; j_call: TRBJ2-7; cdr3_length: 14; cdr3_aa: CASRGGLSSYEQYF
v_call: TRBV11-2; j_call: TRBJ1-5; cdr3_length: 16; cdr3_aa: CASSLGRRVGDQPQHF
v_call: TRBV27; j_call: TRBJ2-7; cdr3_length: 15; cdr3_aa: CASSLFSGRSYEQYF
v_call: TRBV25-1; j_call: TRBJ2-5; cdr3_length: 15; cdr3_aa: CASSEDWGRGETQYF
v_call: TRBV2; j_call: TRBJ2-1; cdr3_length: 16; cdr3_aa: CASKLSSGGSYNEQFF
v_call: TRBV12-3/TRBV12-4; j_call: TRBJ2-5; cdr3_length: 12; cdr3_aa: CASSGQKETQYF
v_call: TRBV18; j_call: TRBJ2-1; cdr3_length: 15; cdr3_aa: CASSAQESSYNEQFF
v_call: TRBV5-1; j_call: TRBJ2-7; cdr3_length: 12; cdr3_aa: CASRSDSYEQYF
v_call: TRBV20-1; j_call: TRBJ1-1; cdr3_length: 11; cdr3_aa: CSEQLNTEAFF
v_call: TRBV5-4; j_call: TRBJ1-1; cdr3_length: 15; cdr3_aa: CASSTRTGGNTEAFF
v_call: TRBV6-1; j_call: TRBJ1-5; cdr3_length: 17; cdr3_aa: CASSVLSGTGGGQPQHF
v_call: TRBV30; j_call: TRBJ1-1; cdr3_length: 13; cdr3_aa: CAWTQEANTEAFF
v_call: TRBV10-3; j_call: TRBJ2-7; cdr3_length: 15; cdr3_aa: CAIRITGQGTYEQYF
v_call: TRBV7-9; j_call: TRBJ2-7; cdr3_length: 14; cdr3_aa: CASSLVRGSYEQYF
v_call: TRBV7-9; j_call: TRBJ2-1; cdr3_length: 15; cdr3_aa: CASSSLGLADNEQFF
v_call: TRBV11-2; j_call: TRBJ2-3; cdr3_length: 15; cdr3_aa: CASSLVGVNTDTQYF
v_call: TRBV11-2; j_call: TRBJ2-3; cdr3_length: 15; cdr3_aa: CASRDPGGGTDTQYF
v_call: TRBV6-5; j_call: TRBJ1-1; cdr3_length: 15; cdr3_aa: CASRPNDRAGSEAFF
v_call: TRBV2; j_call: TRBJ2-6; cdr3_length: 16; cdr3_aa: CASSLGLTSGANVLTF
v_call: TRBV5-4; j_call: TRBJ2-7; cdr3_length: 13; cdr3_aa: CASSFNSLSEQYF
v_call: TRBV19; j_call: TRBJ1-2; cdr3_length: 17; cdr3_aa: CASSLESSTGGDYGYTF
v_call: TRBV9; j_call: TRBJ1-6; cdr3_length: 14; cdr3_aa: CASSRNRAGSPLHF
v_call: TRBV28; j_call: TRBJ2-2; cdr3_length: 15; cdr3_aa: CASSLPGSGTGELFF
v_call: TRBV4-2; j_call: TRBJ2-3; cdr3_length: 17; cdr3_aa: CASSPYIAGGDTDTQYF
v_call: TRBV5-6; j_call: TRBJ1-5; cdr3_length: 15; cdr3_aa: CASSRGGARNQPQHF
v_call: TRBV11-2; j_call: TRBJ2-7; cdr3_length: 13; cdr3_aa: CASSQGVTYEQYF
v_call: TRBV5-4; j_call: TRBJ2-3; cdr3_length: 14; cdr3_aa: CASSLLRGADTQYF
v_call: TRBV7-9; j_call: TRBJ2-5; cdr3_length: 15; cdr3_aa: CASSHFLAGEETQYF
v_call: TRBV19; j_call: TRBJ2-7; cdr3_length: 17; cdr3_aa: CASSIGGSGRFENEQYF
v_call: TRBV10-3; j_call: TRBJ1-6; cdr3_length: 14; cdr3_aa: CATPTALMHSPLHF
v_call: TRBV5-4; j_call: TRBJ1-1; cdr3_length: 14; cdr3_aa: CASSLGTDNTEAFF
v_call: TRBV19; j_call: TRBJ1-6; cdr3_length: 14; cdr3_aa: CASSIDSNNSPLHF
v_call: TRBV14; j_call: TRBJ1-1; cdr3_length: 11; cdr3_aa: CASSHGIRAFF
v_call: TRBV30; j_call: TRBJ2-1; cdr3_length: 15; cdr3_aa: CAWSRTSGTYNEQFF
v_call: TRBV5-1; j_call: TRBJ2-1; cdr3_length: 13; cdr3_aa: CASSLAGQPEQFF
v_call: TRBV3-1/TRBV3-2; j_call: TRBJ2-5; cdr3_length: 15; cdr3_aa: CASSQDRLGGETQYF
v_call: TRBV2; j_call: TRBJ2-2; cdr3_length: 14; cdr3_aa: CASSEVSGAGELFF
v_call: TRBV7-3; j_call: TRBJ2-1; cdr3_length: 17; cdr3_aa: CASSLIPGAGGQNEQFF
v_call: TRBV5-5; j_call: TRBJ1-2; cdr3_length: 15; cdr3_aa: CASSFAVQGNYGYTF
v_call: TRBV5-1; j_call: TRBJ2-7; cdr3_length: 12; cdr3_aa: CASSLTEYEQYF
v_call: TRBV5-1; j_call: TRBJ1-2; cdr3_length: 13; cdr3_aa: CASSPYGGYGYTF